Listed here are 25 T cell receptor beta chains from one sample, sequenced in a study of cytomegalovirus exposure and HLA in healthy donors. The PCR ran on 60 Vbeta and 13 Jbeta primers. Sequenced by immunoSEQ multiplex PCR; TCRdb stores in-frame clones only, minus some. This table holds more than 95,000 clones, more than 70% found once. The sequenced material came from PBMCs. These receptors all stem from a man aged 50-60 years in good health and CMV-seropositive.

The V call is TRBV10-3, the J call TRBJ2-3; perhaps TRBD2 as D (6 bases). CDR1 ENHRY and CDR2 SYGVKD come from the germline V gene. The germline V and J ends were trimmed by 6 bases and 6 bases, with 16 bases remaining between them. CDR3 length: 14 amino acids. CDR3 nucleotides: TGTGCCATCAGCCCTAGCGCCGAAGGGGATACGCAGTATTTT. This codes for CAISPSAEGDTQYF.

This clone was counted a single time. The chain recombines TRBV5-1 with TRBJ2-3, with TRBD2 identical over 7 bases. V lost 0 bases and J lost 2; bases outside the gene matches: 6. The CDR3 spans 16 residues. Per germline, CDR1 SGHRS and CDR2 YFSETQ. The CDR3 region is CASSLARLADTDTQYF. In DNA form, the CDR3 reads TGCGCCAGCAGCTTGGCCCGTCTAGCGGACACAGATACGCAGTATTTT.

V usage is TRBV18 and J usage is TRBJ2-7, with TRBD1 identical over 10 bases. Germline CDR1 reads KGHSH; CDR2 reads LQKENI. Trimming took 4 bases from V and 4 from J; bases not matched to a gene: 7. This CDR3 contains 15 residues. CDR3 nucleotide sequence: TGTGCCAGCTCACTCTCGGGACAGGGGCTGTACGAGCAGTACTTC. Its translation: CASSLSGQGLYEQYF.

V usage is TRBV7-2 and J usage is TRBJ1-4; D possibly corresponds to TRBD1 (5 bases). Trimming took 5 bases from V and 4 from J, leaving 14 bases between them. The CDR3 runs 15 residues. Germline CDR1 reads SGHTA; CDR2 reads FQGNSA. CDR3 in DNA: TGTGCCAGCAGCGGCGGGACGTACTTTAATGAAAAACTGTTTTTT. It encodes CASSGGTYFNEKLFF.

This sequence joins TRBV28 and TRBJ2-2; a possible D gene is TRBD1 (5 bases). The germline V and J ends were trimmed by 10 bases and 1 base, with 7 bases remaining between them. The CDR3 runs to 12 residues. Germline CDR1 MDHEN, CDR2 SYDVKM. CDR3 in DNA: TGTGCCAATAGGGGGAACACCGGGGAGCTGTTTTTT. Protein sequence: CANRGNTGELFF.

This chain links TRBV10-2 with TRBJ2-4, with D possibly TRBD2 on 5 matching bases. The V end lost 4 bases, the J end lost 5 bases, and 9 bases lay between the germline ends. CDR1 is WSHSY, CDR2 SAAADI, per germline. This CDR3 contains 13 residues. CDR3 amino acids: CASSGHGENIQYF. In nucleotides, the CDR3 is TGCGCCAGCAGTGGACACGGGGAAAACATTCAGTACTTC.

The CDR3 reads CASSLATGGAKQYF. The CDR3 DNA is TGTGCCAGCAGCCTTGCCACAGGGGGCGCAAAGCAGTACTTC. This chain connects TRBV14 to TRBJ2-7, with TRBD1 matching 9 bases. Germline V gene data show CDR1 as SGHDN and CDR2 as FVKESK. Trimming took 4 bases from V and 8 from J; bases not matched to a gene: 9. This CDR3 has 14 amino acids.

In this sample, this clone turned up a few times. The chain couples TRBV7-9 to TRBJ2-2, with D possibly being TRBD2 (6 bases). Germline V CDR1 and CDR2: SEHNR, FQNEAQ (reference sequence). Trimming stripped 5 bases from V and 7 bases from J, with 23 bases between. The CDR3 has 17 amino acids. As DNA, the CDR3 is TGTGCCAGCAGCCCATGGCGACTAGAAGGTGGAGACGGGGAGCTGTTTTTT. This gives the protein CASSPWRLEGGDGELFF.

The chain carries TRBV28 and TRBJ1-1, with 8 bases aligning to TRBD1. The CDR3 sequence is 15 residues long. Germline values: CDR1 MDHEN, CDR2 SYDVKM. V gave up 4 bases and J gave up 3 bases; unmatched junction bases: 7. The CDR3 here is CASSSGQGGYTEAFF. The CDR3 coding sequence is TGTGCCAGCAGTTCCGGACAGGGCGGATACACTGAAGCTTTCTTT. The full variable domain, its missing parts supplied by reference TRBV28 and TRBJ1-1, is DVKVTQSSRYLVKRTGEKVFLECVQDMDHENMFWYRQDPGLGLRLIYFSYDVKMKEKGDIPEGYSVSREKKERFSLILESASTNQTSMYLCASSSGQGGYTEAFFGQGTRLTVV.

This chain joins TRBV29-1 and TRBJ1-2, with TRBD1 matching 7 bases. The CDR3 consists of 12 residues. V shed 6 bases and J 8 bases; nucleotides not matched to a gene: 9. CDR1 is SQVTM and CDR2 is ANQGSEA in the germline V gene. Here the CDR3 DNA reads TGCAGCGTCAAGGACAGGCAAGGAGGCTACACCTTC. Translating gives CSVKDRQGGYTF.

A few counts support this clone. This chain uses TRBV6-1 with TRBJ2-5, with TRBD2 matching over 9 bases. Germline V gene sequence: CDR1 MNHNS, CDR2 SASEGT. The J segment lost 1 base and the V segment lost 5 bases, leaving 2 bases of the junction unmatched. The CDR3 sequence is 14 residues long. CDR3 sequence reads: CASSRRGGQETQYF. The CDR3 nucleotides read TGTGCCAGCAGTCGGCGGGGGGGCCAAGAGACCCAGTACTTC.

The chain employs TRBV7-2 and TRBJ2-5, with 9 bases identical to TRBD1. From germline, CDR1 is SGHTA and CDR2 FQGNSA. The CDR3 has 15 amino acids. V was clipped by 5 bases and J by 0 bases; unmatched bases: 4. The CDR3 bases are TGTGCCAGCAGCCTGGACAGGGGATACCAAGAGACCCAGTACTTC. This encodes CASSLDRGYQETQYF.

The chain links TRBV9 to TRBJ2-3; TRBD1 agrees at 8 bases. Germline V gives CDR1 SGDLS, CDR2 YYNGEE. The CDR3 sequence is 15 residues long. V trimming: 4 bases; J trimming: 3 bases; junction bases outside the gene matches: 7. The CDR3 DNA follows: TGTGCCAGCAGCCTCAGACAGGGGTGGACAGATACGCAGTATTTT. Protein sequence: CASSLRQGWTDTQYF.

This chain uses TRBV5-5 with TRBJ1-4; D is uncertain. There are 14 residues in the CDR3. The germline gives CDR1 SGHKS, CDR2 YYEKEE (reference sequence). V was trimmed by 1 base and J by 3 bases, leaving 7 bases between them. CDR3 sequence (DNA): TGTGCCAGCAGCTTGTTAGATTCTAATGAAAAACTGTTTTTT. The encoded protein is CASSLLDSNEKLFF.

This rearrangement joins TRBV5-5 to TRBJ2-3; D might be TRBD2 (5 bases). Trimming pared 0 bases from V and 12 bases from J, leaving 11 bases between. CDR1 and CDR2 from the germline V gene are SGHKS and YYEKEE (reference sequence). CDR3 length: 12 residues. In nucleotides, the CDR3 is TGTGCCAGCAGCTTGGAACTAGAGGCTCAGTATTTT. Translating gives CASSLELEAQYF.

J is TRBJ2-1 and V is TRBV9; D is unresolved. Trimming took off 1 base at V and 7 bases at J, with 21 bases between the two ends. The CDR3 consists of 17 residues. Germline V gene lookup returns CDR1 SGDLS and CDR2 YYNGEE. This CDR3 reads CASSVLPVGSSKNEQFF. The CDR3 nucleotides are TGTGCCAGCAGCGTACTCCCCGTGGGCAGCAGTAAAAATGAGCAGTTCTTC.

Comment on this clone: One end of the junction varies from germline; a read error may be responsible. The chain uses TRBV5-1 and TRBJ1-5, with D perhaps TRBD1 (5 bases). CDR1 is SGHRS and CDR2 is YFSETQ in the germline V gene. CDR3 length: 14 amino acids. The CDR3 region is CASSLEGRNQPQHF. The CDR3 DNA reads as TGCGCCAGTAGCTTGGAGGGGCGCAATCAGCCCCAGCATTTT.

The chain has TRBV2 and TRBJ2-1; tentatively, D is TRBD2 (5 bases). Between the trimmed V and J ends, which lost 2 bases and 6 bases, there was a span of 8 bases. The CDR3 runs 13 residues. The V gene's germline CDR1 is SNHLY and CDR2 FYNNEI. The CDR3 protein is CASSETGFNEQFF. The DNA of the CDR3 is TGTGCCAGCAGTGAAACGGGGTTCAATGAGCAGTTCTTC.

This chain uses TRBV28 with TRBJ1-1; D uncertain. V was shortened by 2 bases and J by 0 bases, with 13 bases between the two germline ends. Germline CDR1 is MDHEN and CDR2 is SYDVKM. The CDR3 covers 16 residues. The CDR3 region has the DNA TGTGCCAGCAGTTTACGAGCTAGGCAGATGAACACTGAAGCTTTCTTT. Its translation is CASSLRARQMNTEAFF.

Here the CDR3 reads CASSLAWTGYYEQYF. The CDR3 nucleotides are TGTGCCAGCAGCTTAGCGTGGACGGGATACTACGAGCAGTACTTC. The chain combines TRBV7-2 with TRBJ2-7; tentatively, D is TRBD2 (5 bases). Germline loops: CDR1 SGHTA, CDR2 FQGNSA. The CDR3 runs 15 residues. The germline V and J ends were trimmed by 0 bases and 3 bases, with 12 bases remaining between them.

The rearrangement joins TRBV6-6 to TRBJ1-1, with a possible D match to TRBD1 (5 bases). Looked up from germline, CDR1 is MNHNY and CDR2 is SVGAGI (reference sequence). Trimming shortened V by 7 bases and J by 4 bases, and 16 bases separated the two germline ends. This CDR3 has 14 residues. The CDR3 spells CASTLTGQGTEAFF. Here the CDR3 DNA reads TGTGCCAGCACCTTGACCGGACAAGGCACTGAAGCTTTCTTT.

The chain joins TRBV4-2 to TRBJ1-5, with D possibly being TRBD1 (6 bases). Trimming shortened V by 4 bases and J by 2 bases, and 18 bases separated the two germline ends. Germline CDR1 reads LGHNA; CDR2 reads YNFKEQ. This CDR3 is 17 amino acids long. For the CDR3, the DNA is TGTGCCAGCAGCCCTTTTGGGATAGGGGGTCGCAATCAGCCCCAGCATTTT. Its translation: CASSPFGIGGRNQPQHF.

The rearrangement joins TRBV2 to TRBJ1-5; 8 positions agree with TRBD1. CDR1 and CDR2 (germline): SNHLY, FYNNEI. With V trimmed by 4 bases and J by 6 bases, 17 bases remained unmatched. This CDR3 has 18 residues. The CDR3 nucleotides are TGTGCCAGCAGTGGCCCCCGGGACAGGCTAGTTCCCTTTCAGCCCCAGCATTTT. Protein product: CASSGPRDRLVPFQPQHF.

CDR3 bases: TGTGCCAGCAGCCCAAGTCGAGTTACTAGCGGGAGCAAAAAAGAGACCCAGTACTTC. It yields the protein CASSPSRVTSGSKKETQYF. The rearrangement uses TRBV11-2 and TRBJ2-5; 11 bases agree with TRBD2. V was pared by 5 bases and J by 3 bases, with 17 bases of the junction left unmatched. Germline V gene sequence: CDR1 SGHAT, CDR2 FQNNGV. The CDR3 runs 19 residues.

V usage is TRBV7-2 and J usage is TRBJ2-5; D may be TRBD2 (5 bases). The ends were cut back, 5 bases at V and 5 bases at J, with 18 bases in the middle. This CDR3 is 15 amino acids long. The germline CDR1 and CDR2 sequences are SGHTA and FQGNSA. The CDR3 nucleotides are TGTGCCAGCAGCCCCCGGACGAGGGCGCGGGAGACCCAGTACTTC. Residues: CASSPRTRARETQYF.